Each of the 7 T cell receptor beta chains below was sequenced from the same sample in a study of cytotoxic CD8 clonotypes in ibrutinib-treated CLL listed by TCRdb under 2021. According to the study, the label for this sample's time point signals: 12 to 13 months on ibrutinib. The library was obtained by the immunoSEQ multiplex PCR assay. Imported from immuneACCESS, the table was reduced by TCRdb to in-frame sequences with V and J called. These copies leave out some clones; in studies compared against another copy, an unresolved V gene accounts for under half, and the cause of the remainder is not known. In all, the sample holds roughly 200,000 clones, and 65% to 80% of those were seen once. 5.9% of the sample belongs to the ten largest clones. Specimen: PBMCs, collected after 12 months of ibrutinib treatment. These receptors came from a human donor with chronic lymphocytic leukemia.

This chain joins TRBV7-3 and TRBJ2-1; 8 bases map to TRBD2. The CDR3 extends over 17 amino acids. Germline CDR1 SGHTA, CDR2 FQGTGA. J gave up 0 bases and V 7 bases, and 11 bases lay outside the gene matches. The CDR3, as DNA: TGTGCCAGCACCCAAATAGCGGGACTTAGCTCCTACAATGAGCAGTTCTTC. This codes for CASTQIAGLSSYNEQFF. Together with reference TRBV7-3 and TRBJ2-1, the CDR3 gives the full variable domain: GAGVSQTPSNKVTEKGKYVELRCDPISGHTALYWYRQSLGQGPEFLIYFQGTGAADDSGLPNDRFFAVRPEGSVSTLKIQRTERGDSAVYLCASTQIAGLSSYNEQFFGPGTRLTVL.

V usage is TRBV9 and J usage is TRBJ2-5; the match to TRBD2 covers 11 bases. The CDR3 is made up of 17 amino acids. The V and J ends lost 3 bases and 5 bases, in that order; junction bases with no gene match: 12. Germline-derived CDR1 and CDR2 are SGDLS and YYNGEE. The CDR3 region is CASSAEGSLAGGETQYF. In DNA, the CDR3 is TGTGCCAGCAGCGCTGAAGGGTCGCTAGCGGGAGGTGAGACCCAGTACTTC.

This chain joins TRBV27 and TRBJ2-7; maybe TRBD2 (6 bases). The CDR3 is made up of 15 amino acids. In germline, CDR1 is MNHEY, CDR2 SMNVEV (reference sequence). The germline V and J ends were trimmed by 3 bases and 2 bases, with 14 bases remaining between them. In DNA form, the CDR3 reads TGTGCCAGCAGTTTGCGAGGCGGAGGGGCCTACGAGCAGTACTTC. Its translation: CASSLRGGGAYEQYF.

This clone was observed a single time. The chain is built from TRBV4-1 and TRBJ2-1; D is possibly TRBD1 or TRBD2 (5 bases each). The V gene's germline CDR1 is MGHRA and CDR2 YSYEKL. The CDR3 covers 17 residues. Between the trimmed V and J ends, which lost 4 bases and 0 bases, there was a span of 16 bases. The DNA of the CDR3 is TGCGCCAGCAGCCCAGCTCCAGGGACGTACTCCTACAATGAGCAGTTCTTC. Its protein product is CASSPAPGTYSYNEQFF.

The DNA for the CDR3 is TGTGCCAGTAGTACCGAGTGGGGACCCTTCTACGAGCAGTACTTC. Amino acids: CASSTEWGPFYEQYF. The chain links TRBV19 to TRBJ2-7, with D perhaps assigned TRBD1 or TRBD2 (5 bases each). This CDR3 spans 15 amino acids. Per germline, CDR1 LNHDA and CDR2 SQIVND (reference sequence). V dropped 4 bases and J dropped 3 bases, with 16 bases sitting between them.

The chain's CDR3 is CASRMTGNTEAFF. CDR3 nucleotides: TGTGCCAGTAGAATGACAGGGAACACTGAAGCTTTCTTT. The V gene is TRBV19, the J gene TRBJ1-1, with D perhaps matching TRBD1 (6 bases). CDR3 length equals 13 residues. Germline V CDR1 and CDR2: LNHDA, SQIVND (reference sequence). V was trimmed by 6 bases and J by 1 base, leaving 9 bases between them.

The V and J genes are TRBV7-9 and TRBJ1-3; tentatively, D is TRBD1 (6 bases). CDR1 and CDR2 (germline): SEHNR, FQNEAQ (reference sequence). The V gene lost 0 bases and the J gene lost 4 bases, with 13 bases spanning the gap. This CDR3 is built from 16 residues. In DNA, the CDR3 is TGTGCCAGCAGCTTAGCCGGGACACCGAGGGGAAACACCATATATTTT. It encodes CASSLAGTPRGNTIYF.